This TCR beta chain came from a study of blood T cell repertoires in COVID-19. About the study: The United States, Italy and Spain supplied acute and convalescent COVID-19 samples. PBMCs, B-cell-depleted T cells, or T cells provided the cDNA or gDNA that made up the material.

Per the original methods: It was from reference gene primer amplification that nucleated cell counts were estimated. This table comes from immunoSEQ multiplex PCR, and its TCRdb copy is limited to in-frame clones, with some not included. V, J and clone size reflect that table, while D and trimming were determined from the DNA. The table shows 11,000 to 15,000 clones, with 80% to 90% occurring only once. The CDR3 length is 15 residues. V lost 6 bases and J lost 6; bases outside the gene matches: 13. Germline CDR1 MDHEN, CDR2 SYDVKM. The sequencing input was peripheral blood. The chain is built from TRBV28 and TRBJ2-7; 8 nucleotides align to TRBD1. The clonotype was recovered from a human donor in a cohort sampled during active COVID-19. The DNA for the CDR3 is TGTGCCAGCAGCCAAGGTCAGGGGGCTAGGGGCGAGCAGTACTTC. This codes for CASSQGQGARGEQYF.